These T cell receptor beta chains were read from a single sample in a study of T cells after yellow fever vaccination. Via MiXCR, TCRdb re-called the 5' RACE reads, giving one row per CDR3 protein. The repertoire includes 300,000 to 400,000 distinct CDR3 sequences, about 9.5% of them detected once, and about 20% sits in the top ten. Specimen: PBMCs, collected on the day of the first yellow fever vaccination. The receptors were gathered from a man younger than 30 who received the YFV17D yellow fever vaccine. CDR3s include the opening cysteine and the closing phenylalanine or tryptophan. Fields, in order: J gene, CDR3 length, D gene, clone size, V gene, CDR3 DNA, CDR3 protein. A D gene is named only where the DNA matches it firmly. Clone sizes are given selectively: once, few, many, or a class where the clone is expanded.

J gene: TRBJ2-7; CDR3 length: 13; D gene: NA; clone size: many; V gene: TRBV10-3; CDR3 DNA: TGTGCCATCAGTGAAGGTCTTTCCTACGAGCAGTACTTC; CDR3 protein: CAISEGLSYEQYF
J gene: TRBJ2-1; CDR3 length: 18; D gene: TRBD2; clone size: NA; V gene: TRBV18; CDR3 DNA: TGTGCCAGCTCACCACTTCGGGCGGCTAGCGGGGGGCATAATGAGCAGTTCTTC; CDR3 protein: CASSPLRAASGGHNEQFF
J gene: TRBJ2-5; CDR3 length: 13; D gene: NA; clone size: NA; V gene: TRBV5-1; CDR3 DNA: TGCGCCAGCAGCTTGGAAGGGATCGAGACCCAGTACTTC; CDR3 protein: CASSLEGIETQYF
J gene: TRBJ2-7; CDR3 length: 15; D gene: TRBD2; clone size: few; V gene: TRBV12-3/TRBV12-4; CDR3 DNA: TGTGCCAGCAGTCAGCTAGCGGGGGCATCCTACGAGCAGTACTTC; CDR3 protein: CASSQLAGASYEQYF
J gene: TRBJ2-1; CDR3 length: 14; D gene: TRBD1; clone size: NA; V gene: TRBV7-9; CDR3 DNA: TGTGCCAGCAGCACAAGACAGGGGGTGAATGAGCAGTTCTTC; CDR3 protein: CASSTRQGVNEQFF
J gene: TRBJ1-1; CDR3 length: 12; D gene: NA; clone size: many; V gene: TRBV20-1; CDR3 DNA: TGCAGTGCTAGGTGGGGAATCGCTGAAGCTTTCTTT; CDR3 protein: CSARWGIAEAFF
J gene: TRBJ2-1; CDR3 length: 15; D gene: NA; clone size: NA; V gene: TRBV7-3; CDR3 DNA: TGTGCCAGCAGCTTAACCGGGGGACTCCACAATGAGCAGTTCTTC; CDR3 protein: CASSLTGGLHNEQFF
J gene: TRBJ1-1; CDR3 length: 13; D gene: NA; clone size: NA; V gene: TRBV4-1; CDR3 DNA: TGCGCCAGCAGCCCTAGAGAGAACACTGAAACTTTCTTT; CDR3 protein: CASSPRENTETFF
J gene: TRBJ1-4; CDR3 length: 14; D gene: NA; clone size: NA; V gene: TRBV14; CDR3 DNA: TGTGCCAGCAGCCAACAGGGACTTAATGAAAAACTGTTTTTT; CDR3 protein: CASSQQGLNEKLFF
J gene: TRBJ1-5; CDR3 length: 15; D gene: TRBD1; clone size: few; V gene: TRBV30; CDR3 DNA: TGTGCCTGGAGCCGGGGACAGCCGGCAAATCAGCCCCAGCATTTT; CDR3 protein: CAWSRGQPANQPQHF
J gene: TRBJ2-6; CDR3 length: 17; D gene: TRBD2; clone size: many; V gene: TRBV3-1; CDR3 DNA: TGTGCCAGCAGTCCCAGACTAGCGCACTCTGGGGCCAACGTCCTGACTTTC; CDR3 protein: CASSPRLAHSGANVLTF
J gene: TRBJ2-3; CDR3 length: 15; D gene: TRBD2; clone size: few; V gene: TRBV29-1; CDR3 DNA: TGCAGCGTTGGTCGGAGCGGGGGGGGCACAGATACGCAGTATTTT; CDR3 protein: CSVGRSGGGTDTQYF
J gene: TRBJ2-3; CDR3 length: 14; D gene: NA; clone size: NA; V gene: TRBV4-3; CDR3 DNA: TGCGCCAGCAGCCAAGACATCGGCACAGATACGCAGTATTTT; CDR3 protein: CASSQDIGTDTQYF
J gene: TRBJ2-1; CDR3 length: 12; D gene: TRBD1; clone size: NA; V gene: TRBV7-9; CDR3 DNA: TGTGCCAGCAGCTTAGGGGACAGGGAGCAGTTCTTC; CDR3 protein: CASSLGDREQFF
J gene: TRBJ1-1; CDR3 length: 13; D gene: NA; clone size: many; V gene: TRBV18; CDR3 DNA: TGTGCCAGCTCACCATTTAAGGGCACTGAAGCTTTCTTT; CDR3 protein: CASSPFKGTEAFF
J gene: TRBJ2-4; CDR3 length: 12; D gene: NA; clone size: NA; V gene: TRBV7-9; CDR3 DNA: TGTGCCAGCAGCTCGCCCGATAGCATTCAGTACTTC; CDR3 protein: CASSSPDSIQYF